This TCR beta chain was documented in a study of post-analysis software for immune sequencing data. Whole-study context: Courses of disease covered relapsing-remitting, secondary progressive and progressive-relapsing multiple sclerosis.

V was cut by 3 bases and J by 5 bases, with 8 bases left in between. Germline V gene lookup returns CDR1 SEHNR and CDR2 FQNEAQ (reference sequence). The CDR3 has 14 amino acids. Study findings and constraints: Multiple sclerosis patients showed significantly lower normalized Chao1 diversity than controls did. In patients, TRBV5-6, TRBV5-1 and TRBV20-1 belonged to roughly five TRBV segments found more frequently than in controls. Samples from one preparation batch, clustered by F measure, grouped strongly together.

cDNA libraries of TCR beta carried unique molecular identifiers. T cells numbering roughly 0.85 to 11 million gave rise to about 540,000 cDNA molecules. One entry per CDR3 protein results from TCRdb running MiXCR on the PCR reads. In the table there are about 820,000 distinct CDR3 sequences, roughly 50% of which are singletons. Regarding this clonotype: Its specificity is not known.

The chain couples TRBV7-9 to TRBJ1-6, with a weak D call TRBD1 (5 bases). The sample consisted of blood. This TCR came from a girl aged 5 to 17 with multiple sclerosis. The CDR3 DNA reads as TGTGCCAGCAGCTTTCCACAGGATAATTCACCCCTCCACTTT. Its translation is CASSFPQDNSPLHF.